The rows below give T cell receptor beta chains drawn from one sample of a study of OX40 agonist ivuxolimab in advanced cancers. Data came from immunoSEQ multiplex PCR; TCRdb stores just in-frame clones and leaves some out. The sample comprises roughly 90,000 clones, 80% to 90% of which are singletons, and 0.79% rests with the top ten. Sequenced here: CD4+ or CD8+ T cells sorted from blood, sampled in a trial of the OX40 agonist ivuxolimab. These receptors came from an adult with an advanced solid tumor such as melanoma, head and neck, liver or kidney cancer. Both conserved end residues are part of each CDR3. The D gene is left open where the match is weak. Expanded clones are given a class, and other clones once, few, many or no size at all.

clone_size: once; j_call: TRBJ2-7; d_call: TRBD1; cdr3_length: 15; v_call: TRBV9; cdr3_nt: TGTGCCAGCAGCAAGGGACAGGGGCCCTCCTACGAGCAGTACTTC; cdr3_aa: CASSKGQGPSYEQYF
clone_size: NA; j_call: TRBJ1-1; d_call: NA; cdr3_length: 13; v_call: TRBV7-2; cdr3_nt: TGTGCCAGCAGCTCGCTGGACGGAACTGAAGCTTTCTTT; cdr3_aa: CASSSLDGTEAFF
clone_size: NA; j_call: TRBJ1-1; d_call: NA; cdr3_length: 11; v_call: TRBV27; cdr3_nt: TGTGCCAGCAGGAAACAGGGTGAAGCTTTCTTT; cdr3_aa: CASRKQGEAFF
clone_size: NA; j_call: TRBJ1-1; d_call: NA; cdr3_length: 11; v_call: TRBV29-1; cdr3_nt: TGCAGCGCCGACAACAGGCAGATGGCTTTCTTT; cdr3_aa: CSADNRQMAFF
clone_size: few; j_call: TRBJ1-1; d_call: TRBD1; cdr3_length: 14; v_call: TRBV9; cdr3_nt: TGTGCCAGCAGCCCAAGACAGGGCGATACTGAAGCTTTCTTT; cdr3_aa: CASSPRQGDTEAFF
clone_size: NA; j_call: TRBJ2-1; d_call: TRBD2; cdr3_length: 15; v_call: TRBV4-3; cdr3_nt: TGCGCCAGCAGCCTGGGGACTAGGGGGAGGGATGAGCAGTTCTTC; cdr3_aa: CASSLGTRGRDEQFF
clone_size: NA; j_call: TRBJ1-5; d_call: TRBD1; cdr3_length: 16; v_call: TRBV4-2; cdr3_nt: TGTGCCAGCAGCCAAGAGTCAGGGGGAGGGGGTCAGCCCCAGCATTTT; cdr3_aa: CASSQESGGGGQPQHF
clone_size: NA; j_call: TRBJ2-1; d_call: NA; cdr3_length: 12; v_call: TRBV6-5; cdr3_nt: TGTGCCAGCAGACCGATGGGCAATGAGCAGTTCTTC; cdr3_aa: CASRPMGNEQFF
clone_size: NA; j_call: TRBJ1-1; d_call: NA; cdr3_length: 15; v_call: TRBV5-1; cdr3_nt: TGCGCCAGCAGCCGGGGGACCGTGATGAACACTGAAGCTTTCTTT; cdr3_aa: CASSRGTVMNTEAFF
clone_size: NA; j_call: TRBJ1-6; d_call: TRBD1; cdr3_length: 15; v_call: TRBV4-2; cdr3_nt: TGTGCCAGCAGCCAAGAGGGACAGGGTTATTCACCCCTCCACTTT; cdr3_aa: CASSQEGQGYSPLHF
clone_size: once; j_call: TRBJ2-3; d_call: TRBD2; cdr3_length: 17; v_call: TRBV19; cdr3_nt: TGTGCCAGTAGTATAGATCCAAGCGGGGGTAGCACAGATACGCAGTATTTT; cdr3_aa: CASSIDPSGGSTDTQYF
clone_size: NA; j_call: TRBJ1-2; d_call: NA; cdr3_length: 16; v_call: TRBV9; cdr3_nt: TGTGCCAGCAGCGTCCTACAGGGCTCACCTCCGAGGGGCTACACCTTC; cdr3_aa: CASSVLQGSPPRGYTF
clone_size: NA; j_call: TRBJ2-1; d_call: NA; cdr3_length: 16; v_call: TRBV6-5; cdr3_nt: TGTGCCAGCAGTTACGCAGGGGGGAGCCCCTACAATGAGCAGTTCTTC; cdr3_aa: CASSYAGGSPYNEQFF
clone_size: NA; j_call: TRBJ1-4; d_call: TRBD1; cdr3_length: 14; v_call: TRBV28; cdr3_nt: TGTGCCACTTCCATGACAGGGGGCCAAGAAAAACTGTTTTTT; cdr3_aa: CATSMTGGQEKLFF
clone_size: NA; j_call: TRBJ1-1; d_call: TRBD1; cdr3_length: 15; v_call: TRBV28; cdr3_nt: TGTGCCAGCAATGAAATACAGGGGGCGAGCACTGAAGCTTTCTTT; cdr3_aa: CASNEIQGASTEAFF
clone_size: NA; j_call: TRBJ2-1; d_call: TRBD2; cdr3_length: 12; v_call: TRBV6-5; cdr3_nt: TGTGCCAGCAGACGGGGAGGGGATGAGCAGTTCTTC; cdr3_aa: CASRRGGDEQFF
clone_size: NA; j_call: TRBJ1-5; d_call: NA; cdr3_length: 15; v_call: TRBV29-1; cdr3_nt: TGCAGCGTTGTGTCGGGGGCACAGGACAATCAGCCCCAGCATTTT; cdr3_aa: CSVVSGAQDNQPQHF
clone_size: NA; j_call: TRBJ2-3; d_call: NA; cdr3_length: 13; v_call: TRBV7-2; cdr3_nt: TGTGCCAGCAGCCCCCCGCCAACAGATACGCAGTATTTT; cdr3_aa: CASSPPPTDTQYF
clone_size: NA; j_call: TRBJ1-2; d_call: NA; cdr3_length: 12; v_call: TRBV15; cdr3_nt: TGTGCCACCAGCAGAGGGGACTATGGCTACACCTTC; cdr3_aa: CATSRGDYGYTF
clone_size: NA; j_call: TRBJ2-7; d_call: NA; cdr3_length: 14; v_call: TRBV2; cdr3_nt: TGTGCCAGCTTCCCGTATCAGGGTGTCTACGAGCAGTACTTC; cdr3_aa: CASFPYQGVYEQYF
clone_size: NA; j_call: TRBJ2-7; d_call: TRBD1; cdr3_length: 15; v_call: TRBV25-1; cdr3_nt: TGTGCCAGCAGTGATACCGGGACAGCGACCTACGAGCAGTACTTC; cdr3_aa: CASSDTGTATYEQYF
clone_size: NA; j_call: TRBJ2-3; d_call: NA; cdr3_length: 11; v_call: TRBV20-1; cdr3_nt: TGCAGTGCTAGTAGCCCAGATACGCAGTATTTT; cdr3_aa: CSASSPDTQYF
clone_size: NA; j_call: TRBJ2-2; d_call: NA; cdr3_length: 15; v_call: TRBV7-2; cdr3_nt: TGTGCCAGCAGCCCCCGCCGGGGGCACACCGGGGAGCTGTTTTTT; cdr3_aa: CASSPRRGHTGELFF
clone_size: NA; j_call: TRBJ2-7; d_call: NA; cdr3_length: 14; v_call: TRBV18; cdr3_nt: TGTGCCAGCTCAACCGGGTCCCAGTCCTACGAGCAGTACTTC; cdr3_aa: CASSTGSQSYEQYF
clone_size: NA; j_call: TRBJ2-7; d_call: TRBD1; cdr3_length: 16; v_call: TRBV7-8; cdr3_nt: TGTGCCAGCAGCTTAAAACAATGGGACAGGGGGCAAGAGCAGTACTTC; cdr3_aa: CASSLKQWDRGQEQYF
clone_size: NA; j_call: TRBJ1-1; d_call: NA; cdr3_length: 14; v_call: TRBV19; cdr3_nt: TGTGCCAGTAGTATAGGGGCGGGGAACACTGAAGCTTTCTTT; cdr3_aa: CASSIGAGNTEAFF
clone_size: NA; j_call: TRBJ2-3; d_call: NA; cdr3_length: 14; v_call: TRBV7-2; cdr3_nt: TGTGCCAGCAGCTCGATAGGAGCCCTAGGCACGCAGTATTTT; cdr3_aa: CASSSIGALGTQYF
clone_size: NA; j_call: TRBJ2-3; d_call: TRBD2; cdr3_length: 15; v_call: TRBV6-6; cdr3_nt: TGTGCCAGCAGTTTACCGGGACTAGAGGCAGATACGCAGTATTTT; cdr3_aa: CASSLPGLEADTQYF
clone_size: NA; j_call: TRBJ1-1; d_call: TRBD1; cdr3_length: 14; v_call: TRBV11-2; cdr3_nt: TGTGCCAGCAGCCAACGCACAGGGGGCACTGAAGCTTTCTTT; cdr3_aa: CASSQRTGGTEAFF
clone_size: NA; j_call: TRBJ2-7; d_call: NA; cdr3_length: 14; v_call: TRBV5-6; cdr3_nt: TGTGCCAGCAGCTTGTTTGGGGGCTCCTACGAGCAGTACTTC; cdr3_aa: CASSLFGGSYEQYF
clone_size: NA; j_call: TRBJ2-7; d_call: NA; cdr3_length: 15; v_call: TRBV5-4; cdr3_nt: TGTGCCAGCAGTTCCGGGACATTGAGCTCCTACGAGCAGTACTTC; cdr3_aa: CASSSGTLSSYEQYF